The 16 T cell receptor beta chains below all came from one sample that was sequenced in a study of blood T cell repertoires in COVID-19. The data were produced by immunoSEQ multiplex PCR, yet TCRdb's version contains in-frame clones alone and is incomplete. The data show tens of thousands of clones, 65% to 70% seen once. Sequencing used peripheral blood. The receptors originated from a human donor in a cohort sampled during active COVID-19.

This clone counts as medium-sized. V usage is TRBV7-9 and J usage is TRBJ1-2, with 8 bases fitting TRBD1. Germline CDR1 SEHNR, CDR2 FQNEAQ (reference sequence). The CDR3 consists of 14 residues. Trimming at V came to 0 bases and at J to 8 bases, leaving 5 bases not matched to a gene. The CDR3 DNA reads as TGTGCCAGCAGCTTAGCGGTACAGGGGGGAGGCTACACCTTC. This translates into CASSLAVQGGGYTF.

The CDR3 bases are TGTGCCAGCAGGTTCCTATTGAACACTGAAGCTTTCTTT. As protein: CASRFLLNTEAFF. The chain joins TRBV6-6 to TRBJ1-1; D is unresolved. Deletions cut 6 bases from V and 0 bases from J, with 8 bases between. In germline, CDR1 is MNHNY, CDR2 SVGAGI (reference sequence). The CDR3 is 13 amino acids.

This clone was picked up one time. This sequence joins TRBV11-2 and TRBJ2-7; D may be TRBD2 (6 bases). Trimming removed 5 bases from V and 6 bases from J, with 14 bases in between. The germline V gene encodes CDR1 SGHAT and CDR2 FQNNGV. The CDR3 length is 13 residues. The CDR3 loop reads CASSVGTQTEQYF. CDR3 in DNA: TGTGCCAGCAGCGTAGGGACTCAAACCGAGCAGTACTTC.

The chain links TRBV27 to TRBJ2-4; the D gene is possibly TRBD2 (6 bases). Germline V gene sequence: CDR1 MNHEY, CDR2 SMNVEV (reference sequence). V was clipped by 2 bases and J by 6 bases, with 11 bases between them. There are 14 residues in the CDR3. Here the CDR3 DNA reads TGTGCCAGCAGTTTACGCAAGGGAGGAAACATTCAGTACTTC. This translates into CASSLRKGGNIQYF.

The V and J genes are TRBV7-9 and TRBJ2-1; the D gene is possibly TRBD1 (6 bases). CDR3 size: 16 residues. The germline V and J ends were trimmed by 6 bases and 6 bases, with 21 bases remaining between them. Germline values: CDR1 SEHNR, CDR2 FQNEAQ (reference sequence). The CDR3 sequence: CASSLTGSPSSNEQFF. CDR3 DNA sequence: TGTGCCAGCAGTTTAACAGGGTCACCTAGCTCCAATGAGCAGTTCTTC.

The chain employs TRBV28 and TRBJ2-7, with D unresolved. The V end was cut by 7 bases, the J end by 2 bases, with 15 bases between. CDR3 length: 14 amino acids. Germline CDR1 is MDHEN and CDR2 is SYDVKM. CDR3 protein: CASINAGDTYEQYF. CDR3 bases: TGTGCCAGCATCAACGCCGGAGATACCTACGAGCAGTACTTC.

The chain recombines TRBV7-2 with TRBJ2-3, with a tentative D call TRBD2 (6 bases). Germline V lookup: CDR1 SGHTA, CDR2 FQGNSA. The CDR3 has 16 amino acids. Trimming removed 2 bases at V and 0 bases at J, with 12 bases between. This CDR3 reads CASSLFPGVSTDTQYF. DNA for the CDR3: TGTGCCAGCAGCTTATTTCCGGGGGTTAGCACAGATACGCAGTATTTT.

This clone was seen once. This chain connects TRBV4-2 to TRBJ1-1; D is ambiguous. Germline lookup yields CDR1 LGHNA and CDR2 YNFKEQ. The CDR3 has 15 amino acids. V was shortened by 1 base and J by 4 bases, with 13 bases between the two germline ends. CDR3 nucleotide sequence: TGTGCCAGCAGCCAAGCCGGAGAGGGTGGCACTGAAGCTTTCTTT. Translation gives CASSQAGEGGTEAFF.

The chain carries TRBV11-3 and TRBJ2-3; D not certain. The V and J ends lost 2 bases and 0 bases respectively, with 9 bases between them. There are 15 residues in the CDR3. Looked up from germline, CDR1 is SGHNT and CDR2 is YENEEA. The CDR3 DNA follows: TGTGCCAGCAGCTTATCTCCAGGAAGCACAGATACGCAGTATTTT. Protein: CASSLSPGSTDTQYF.

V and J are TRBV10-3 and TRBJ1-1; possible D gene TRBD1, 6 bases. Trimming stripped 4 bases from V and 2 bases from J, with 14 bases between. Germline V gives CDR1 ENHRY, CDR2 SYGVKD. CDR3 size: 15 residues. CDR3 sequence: CAISARTEGNTEAFF. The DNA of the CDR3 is TGTGCCATCAGTGCTCGGACAGAGGGCAACACTGAAGCTTTCTTT.

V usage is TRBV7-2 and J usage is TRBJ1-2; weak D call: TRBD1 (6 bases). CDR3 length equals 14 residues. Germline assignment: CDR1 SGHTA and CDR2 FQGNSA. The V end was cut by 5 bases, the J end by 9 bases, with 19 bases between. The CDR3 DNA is TGTGCCAGCAGCGCCCGGGACAAGGAATGGAGCTACACCTTC. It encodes CASSARDKEWSYTF. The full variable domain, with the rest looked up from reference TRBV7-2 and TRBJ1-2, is GAGVSQSPSNKVTEKGKDVELRCDPISGHTALYWYRQSLGQGLEFLIYFQGNSAPDKSGLPSDRFSAERTGGSVSTLTIQRTQQEDSAVYLCASSARDKEWSYTFGSGTRLTVV.

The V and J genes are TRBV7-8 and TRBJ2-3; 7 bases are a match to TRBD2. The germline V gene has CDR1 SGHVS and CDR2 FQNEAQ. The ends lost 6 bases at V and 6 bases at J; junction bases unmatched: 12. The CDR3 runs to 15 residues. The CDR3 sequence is CASSLERGRGDTQYF. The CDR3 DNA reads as TGTGCCAGCAGTCTAGAGCGGGGAAGAGGCGATACGCAGTATTTT.

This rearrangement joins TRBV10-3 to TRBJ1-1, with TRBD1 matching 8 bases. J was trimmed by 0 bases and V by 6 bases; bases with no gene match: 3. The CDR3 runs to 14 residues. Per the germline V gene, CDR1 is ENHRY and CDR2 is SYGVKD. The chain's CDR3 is CAIRDRGMNTEAFF. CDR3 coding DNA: TGTGCCATCAGAGACAGGGGCATGAACACTGAAGCTTTCTTT.

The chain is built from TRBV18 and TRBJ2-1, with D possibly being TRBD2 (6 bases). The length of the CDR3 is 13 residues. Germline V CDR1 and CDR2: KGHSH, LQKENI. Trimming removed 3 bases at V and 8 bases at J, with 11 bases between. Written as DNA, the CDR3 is TGTGCCAGCTCACCTCTCGGGAGCTATGAGCAGTTCTTC. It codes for CASSPLGSYEQFF.

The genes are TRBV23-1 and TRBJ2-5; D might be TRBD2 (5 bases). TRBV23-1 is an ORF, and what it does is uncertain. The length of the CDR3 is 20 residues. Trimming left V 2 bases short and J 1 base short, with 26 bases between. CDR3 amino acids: CASSQGRHEGKVRSQETQYF. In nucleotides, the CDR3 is TGCGCCAGCAGTCAAGGGCGACATGAGGGCAAGGTTAGAAGCCAAGAGACCCAGTACTTC.

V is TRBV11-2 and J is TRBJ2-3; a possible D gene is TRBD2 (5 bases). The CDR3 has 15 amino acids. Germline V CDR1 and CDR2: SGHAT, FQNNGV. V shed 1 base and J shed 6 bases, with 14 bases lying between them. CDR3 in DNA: TGTGCCAGCAGCTTAGGTGGGAGTGCTAGGGATACGCAGTATTTT. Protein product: CASSLGGSARDTQYF.